The 15 T cell receptor beta chains below all came from one sample that was sequenced in a study of metastatic and nonmetastatic thyroid tumors. From the PCR reads, TCRdb re-called clones with MiXCR. The sample records some 40,000 clones, roughly a fifth being singletons. All patients reached thyroid surgery having received no treatment beforehand. Sequencing input: blood. The source is a female donor with papillary thyroid cancer or a benign thyroid nodule (not recorded which). Some clones in this sample may be carry-over from other donors' samples.

With respect to this clone: One junction end disagrees with the germline gene, perhaps due to a read error. This chain connects TRBV28 to TRBJ2-7; 9 nucleotides agree with TRBD2. The CDR3 consists of 16 residues. CDR1 is MDHEN and CDR2 is SYDVKM in the germline V gene. The CDR3 is CASTHGPLSGSKEQYF. The CDR3 DNA reads TGTGCTAGCACCCACGGGCCCCTTAGCGGGAGTAAAGAGCAGTACTTC. The full variable domain, with the rest looked up from reference TRBV28 and TRBJ2-7, is DVKVTQSSRYLVKRTGEKVFLECVQDMDHENMFWYRQDPGLGLRLIYFSYDVKMKEKGDIPEGYSVSREKKERFSLILESASTNQTSMYLCASTHGPLSGSKEQYFGPGTRLTVT.

The rearrangement uses TRBV11-2 and TRBJ2-7; the D call may be TRBD1 or TRBD2 (6 bases each). The CDR3 extends over 17 amino acids. The germline gives CDR1 SGHAT, CDR2 FQNNGV. The V end was cut by 4 bases, the J end by 2 bases, with 21 bases between. CDR3 DNA: TGTGCCAGCAGCTGGGGGGCTTCTGGACAGTACACCTACGAGCAGTACTTC. Protein: CASSWGASGQYTYEQYF. The variable domain in full, completed from reference TRBV11-2 and TRBJ2-7, reads EAGVAQSPRYKIIEKRQSVAFWCNPISGHATLYWYQQILGQGPKLLIQFQNNGVVDDSQLPKDRFSAERLKGVDSTLKIQPAKLEDSAVYLCASSWGASGQYTYEQYFGPGTRLTVT.

As concerns this clone: At one end the junction does not follow the germline gene, possibly because of a read error. This sequence joins TRBV20-1 and TRBJ2-7, with D maybe TRBD2 (5 bases). This CDR3 has 14 residues. Germline V gene lookup returns CDR1 DFQATT and CDR2 SNEGSKA (reference sequence). This CDR3 reads CSAFRAVESYDQYF. Here the CDR3 DNA reads TGCAGTGCTTTTAGAGCGGTGGAATCCTACGATCAGTACTTC.

This clone was seen at least ten times. V gene TRBV18 combines with J gene TRBJ2-3; D is perhaps TRBD1 or TRBD2 (6 bases each). Per germline, CDR1 KGHSH and CDR2 LQKENI. Between the trimmed V and J ends, which lost 6 bases and 1 base, there was a span of 14 bases. This CDR3 is built from 15 residues. CDR3 residues: CASSLSRGGTDTQYF. CDR3 nucleotide sequence: TGTGCCAGCTCTCTCTCAAGGGGGGGCACAGATACGCAGTATTTT.

This clone was seen at least ten times. The V and J genes are TRBV5-1 and TRBJ2-1, with 10 bases lining up with TRBD2. After removal of 4 bases from V and 6 bases from J, the junction contained 7 bases not matched to a gene. Germline CDR1 and CDR2: SGHRS and YFSETQ. This CDR3 contains 15 residues. As DNA, the CDR3 is TGCGCCAGCAGCCTTGGGACTAGCGCAACCAATGAGCAGTTCTTC. Translating gives CASSLGTSATNEQFF.

This clone came up many times. The V and J genes are TRBV11-2 and TRBJ2-1, with TRBD2 identical over 8 bases. The CDR3 totals 15 residues. The V segment lost 3 bases and the J segment 2 bases; nucleotides outside the gene matches: 3. CDR1 is SGHAT and CDR2 is FQNNGV in the germline V gene. The CDR3 nucleotides read TGTGCCAGCAGCTTTAGCGGGACTACCTACAATGAGCAGTTCTTC. It translates to CASSFSGTTYNEQFF.

This clone was found a few times. The chain employs TRBV6-6 and TRBJ2-5; a weak D match, TRBD1 (6 bases). Deletions cut 2 bases from V and 3 bases from J, with 19 bases between. CDR1 and CDR2 from the germline V gene are MNHNY and SVGAGI (reference sequence). This CDR3 spans 17 amino acids. CDR3 loop: CASSYLGRRTEKETQYF. CDR3 DNA: TGTGCCAGCAGTTACCTCGGAAGAAGGACAGAGAAAGAGACCCAGTACTTC.

This clone was picked up many times. A much larger clonotype is one base distant, so this may be a read error. V is TRBV28 and J is TRBJ1-5, with D tentatively TRBD1 (5 bases). The CDR3 loop spans 14 amino acids. V was trimmed by 3 bases and J by 5 bases, leaving 11 bases between them. The germline gives CDR1 MDHEN, CDR2 SYDVKM. Written as DNA, the CDR3 is TGTGCCAGCAGTTTCCCGGGGCCCGATCAGCCCCAGCATTTT. It specifies CASSFPGPDQPQHF.

The V call is TRBV29-1, the J call TRBJ2-5; 8 bases are shared with TRBD1. V lost 4 bases and J lost 4; bases outside the gene matches: 17. Germline V gene lookup returns CDR1 SQVTM and CDR2 ANQGSEA. This CDR3 is 17 amino acids long. CDR3 sequence reads: CSVGPGGLSTPRETQYF. The CDR3 DNA reads TGCAGCGTTGGTCCAGGGGGCCTAAGCACCCCAAGAGAGACCCAGTACTTC.

There are many counts of this clone. The rearrangement joins TRBV20-1 to TRBJ2-7; D might be TRBD1 or TRBD2, each matching 5 bases. Deletions cut 4 bases from V and 2 bases from J, with 9 bases between. The CDR3 is 12 residues long. CDR1 is DFQATT and CDR2 is SNEGSKA in the germline V gene (reference sequence). CDR3 amino acids: CSAKWGTYEQYF. CDR3 DNA sequence: TGCAGTGCTAAATGGGGGACCTACGAGCAGTACTTC.

This clone appeared many times. This chain uses TRBV5-5 with TRBJ2-1; D is perhaps TRBD2 (6 bases). CDR3 length: 15 amino acids. V was cut by 4 bases and J by 5 bases, with 16 bases left in between. Germline V gene data show CDR1 as SGHKS and CDR2 as YYEKEE (reference sequence). The CDR3 coding sequence is TGTGCCAGCAGCCCCCCCGGGACTGGGGACAATGAGCAGTTCTTC. This gives the protein CASSPPGTGDNEQFF.

This clone was detected ten times or more. This chain joins TRBV27 and TRBJ1-6; D unclear. Germline-derived CDR1 and CDR2 are MNHEY and SMNVEV (reference sequence). The CDR3 is made up of 16 amino acids. The germline V and J ends were trimmed by 6 bases and 3 bases, with 15 bases remaining between them. The CDR3 spells CASSPRPGNYNSPLHF. Written as DNA, the CDR3 is TGTGCCAGCAGCCCCAGGCCGGGGAACTATAATTCACCCCTCCACTTT.

Notes on this clone: Given a much more abundant clone one base away, this may be a read error. The chain couples TRBV29-1 to TRBJ1-1; TRBD1 might be the D (6 bases). This CDR3 region has 13 residues. Germline-derived CDR1 and CDR2 are SQVTM and ANQGSEA. Here the CDR3 DNA reads TGCATCGCCCAGGGGTGGGGGGGCACTGAAGCTTTCTTT. Translated, it gives CIAQGWGGTEAFF.

This clone was detected many times. V usage is TRBV9 and J usage is TRBJ2-3; D could derive from TRBD1 or TRBD2 (5 bases each). Trimming pared 4 bases from V and 1 base from J, leaving 10 bases between. The germline V gene encodes CDR1 SGDLS and CDR2 YYNGEE. The CDR3 runs to 14 residues. The CDR3 bases are TGTGCCAGCAGCCCCCCGGGACGCACAGATACGCAGTATTTT. This gives the protein CASSPPGRTDTQYF.

The sample holds many counts of this clone. The V and J genes are TRBV20-1 and TRBJ2-7; D unresolved. This CDR3 is built from 12 residues. Trimming removed 5 bases from V and 5 bases from J, with 13 bases in between. Germline CDR1 and CDR2: DFQATT and SNEGSKA (reference sequence). DNA of the CDR3: TGCAGTGCTTCGCGCCCCAGAGACGAGCAGTACTTC. Translation: CSASRPRDEQYF.